This T cell receptor (beta chain) came from a study of cytomegalovirus exposure and HLA in healthy donors (dated by TCRdb to the late 2010s). Background for the entire study: According to an earlier analysis of 550 to 750 of the donors, roughly 180 million T cells yielded roughly 110 million unique TCR beta sequences and 250 to 350 Gb of sequence data. An early release covering 500 to 750 HLA-typed donors comprised about 300 gigabases of sequencing data and tens of millions of unique TCR sequences. Of the 300 to 450 genotyped donors, around 81% fell in the genetic ancestry cluster associated with self-reported Caucasian donors. The study aimed to test whether signatures of past pathogen exposure could be identified by cataloging public T cell receptors. The study profiled the T cell repertoires of hundreds of subjects by immunosequencing and related them to cytomegalovirus serostatus. Besides the first cohort of 666 subjects, a separate validation cohort made up of 120 different subjects was used. The study combined high-throughput TCR immunosequencing, statistical association of individual TCRs with disease status, and machine learning to predict cytomegalovirus infection status. In a later analysis, previously published TCR beta repertoires from fewer than 750 donors were re-analyzed and high-resolution HLA genotyping was added so that TCR occurrence patterns could be studied. Rather than drawing on any new phenotypic data, the later analysis identified candidate immune exposures from TCR beta sequences and the way those sequences occurred across donors. In an earlier analysis of 550 to 700 of the donors, high-throughput TCR beta sequencing was used to judge whether each TCR beta V gene segment behaved as functional or pseudogenic. Alongside the repertoire data, information on donor age, sex, ethnicity and CMV serostatus was compiled. A later genetic analysis used genome-wide SNP genotypes for about 55% of the 666 donors, treating that subset as a discovery cohort. All discovery cohort repertoires had been generated using a single sequencing platform. HLA typing covered class I and class II loci at four-digit resolution. Typing coverage varied by locus: roughly 620-640 donors for A, B, C, DRB1 and DQB1; more than 500 for DQA1; approximately 570 for DPA1; 450 to 480 for DPB1. Four or five DR-DQ haplotypes were handled as single units for association and clustering, since linkage in the cohort was strong. On average, 235,054 unique TCR beta nucleotide sequences were sequenced per donor among a few hundred genotyped donors of the cohort, with roughly 18% of those sequences being non-productive. Overall results and qualifications from the work: The presence/absence analyses assumed that sequencing depth was roughly uniform across donors, and that assumption may not be true. Compared with the approximately 670-donor mean, donors in an Asian-associated ancestry cluster had fewer N-insertions in productive TCRs, according to a later genetic analysis. Cytomegalovirus status was reported to be diagnosed by the classifier with high specificity and sensitivity in both the original and validation cohorts. The authors suggested that the approach could potentially be extended to other disease states and immunological phenotypes. In a later analysis, TCR association rates were found to vary across HLA loci, with the most associated TCRs seen for DRB1 alleles and the fewest for HLA-C alleles. A cluster of highly shared sequence variants was judged likely to represent a technical artifact of the sequencing pipeline. Because HLA typing was missing for some donors at each locus, association tests included only the typed subset. A further reported finding was that TCR beta sequences accurately predicted the HLA-A and HLA-B alleles for most subjects in the first cohort. A total of about 180 TCR beta chains were listed by the study as associated with cytomegalovirus. Specific HLA alleles were associated with around 18,000 TCR beta sequences at a false discovery rate of 0.05 in a later analysis. A later genetic analysis associated a missense DCLRE1C variant with V-gene and J-gene trimming of TCR beta chains, and an independent cohort replicated the association. A later analysis found that most CMV-associated TCR beta chains appeared HLA-restricted, with HLA associations seemingly driven largely by CMV exposure. This cohort had only TCR beta chains sequenced, and the lack of alpha or paired-chain data limited which features could be detected. Most TCR sequences were observed very rarely across donors, whereas some public TCRs were present in many individuals. In a later analysis, HLA-associated TCR beta chains showed more clonal expansion and lower generation probabilities than non-associated chains that were equally common. Because counts were too low, roughly 17 rarely observed V segments, including chromosome 9 orphons, were left out of the earlier analysis of approximately 580 of the donors. For the cohort, immune exposure information was limited to CMV serostatus. Correlated functional status among segregating V segments might reflect linkage disequilibrium, but an unknown experimental factor could not be ruled out. Several of the top co-occurrence clusters appeared to be linked to parvovirus B19, influenza, CMV and Epstein-Barr virus, according to a later analysis. When HLA alleles, especially DR and DQ, strongly co-occurred, TCR associations were difficult to assign to individual alleles. The 87-base-pair reads could not distinguish some IMGT-functional V segments, including TRBV6-2 and TRBV6-3, so those segments were excluded. In vitro tests confirmed that a few of the cytomegalovirus-associated TCR beta chains recognize cytomegalovirus antigens. In an earlier analysis of under 600 of the donors, most TCR beta V segments were observed in productive rearrangements about 87% or about 30% of the time, broadly matching IMGT annotations.

Library construction relied on the immunoSEQ multiplex PCR assay. A mixture of 60 forward primers for TCR Vbeta segments and 13 reverse primers for TCR Jbeta segments was used in the multiplex PCR. Amplification of the CDR3 region of rearranged TCR beta genes was performed with a multiplex PCR assay on genomic DNA. Amplified TCR beta libraries were sequenced as 87-base-pair reads on the Illumina HiSeq System. In the original analysis: A later analysis tallied roughly 78 million unique TCR beta chains across the 640 or so repertoires, and approximately 11 million of those chains were shared by two or more donors. Raw reads were error-corrected and collapsed into unique sequences with a nearest-neighbor algorithm that merged closely related sequences to remove PCR and sequencing errors. Alignment of CDR3 sequences to IMGT reference sequences was used to assign V, D and J gene segments. For a sequence to be retained, a match of at least six nucleotides was required to both a V gene segment and a J gene segment. Rearrangements were classified as productive when the CDR3 lacked stop codons and remained in frame with V and J, and all other rearrangements were classified as non-productive. CDR3 was defined according to IMGT convention as the region running from the second conserved V-encoded cysteine to the conserved J-encoded phenylalanine. The earlier analysis of a few hundred of the donors excluded sequences that lacked an unambiguous match to a single V gene segment. An earlier analysis of 500 to 700 of the donors classified V segments as functional when productive rearrangements were above 56.7% and as segregating when the standard deviation between donors was above 5%. A statistical classification framework was built to diagnose cytomegalovirus status from the catalog of TCR beta chain sequences. In a later analysis, TCR nucleotide sequences were compared against IMGT/GENE-DB human TR gene sequences so that V and J genes could be assigned. In a later analysis, CDR3 sequences and most-parsimonious VDJ recombination scenarios were assigned using the TCRdist pipeline. In a later analysis, each TCR beta chain was defined by its CDR3 amino acid sequence together with its V-gene family, and reads without a unique V-gene family were excluded. To address suspected cross-contamination and a sequencing artifact, a later analysis removed some 620 highly shared, low-generation-probability nucleotide sequences. A later analysis calculated a clonal expansion index for each public chain from normalized within-repertoire ranks of inferred template counts. A later analysis computed generation probabilities with a VDJ recombination model fitted to out-of-frame rearrangements, and checked the results against IGoR. In a later analysis, TCR-TCR, TCR-HLA and TCR-CMV co-occurrence was scored with hypergeometric tests, and a repertoire-size bias correction was applied to TCR pairs. False discovery rates were estimated in a later analysis by permuting HLA or CMV assignments 20 times. In a later analysis, co-occurring TCRs were grouped using DBSCAN, and TCRdist sequence similarity was added for clustering within HLA-allele-positive subsets. Repertoires with fewer than 30,000 or more than 120,000 public chains, plus five repertoires with anomalous nucleotide sharing, were excluded from co-occurrence clustering. Held by TCRdb, this immuneACCESS table contains in-frame sequences only and omits some clones. Under half of the omission traces to an unresolved V gene where checked; the cause of the rest is unknown. The V and J calls and clone size are taken from that table; D and trimming were inferred from the DNA. Recorded for this sample are roughly 150,000 clones; over 60% of them occurred a single time. The ten largest clones represent 3% to 3.5% of the sample.

The germline V gene specifies MDHEN as CDR1 and SYDVKM as CDR2. V is pared back by 3 bases and J by 3 bases, with 11 bases lying between the germline termini. Spanning cysteine to phenylalanine, the CDR3 consists of 14 amino acids. The only DNA kept is the CDR3, 42 bases in frame from the first base. In the case of this clone: Its antigen is still unknown. Per-nucleotide qualities are absent, and no much larger clonotype sits a single base away.

The cohort comprised around 690 healthy bone marrow donors. At the time of sampling, all cohort members were nominally healthy, though unrecorded immune exposures were likely present. The donor was CMV seronegative and was included in the group of a few hundred seronegative cohort members. A peripheral blood sample was collected from each donor, and TCR beta sequencing was performed on peripheral blood mononuclear cells. Genomic DNA was extracted from the blood cell samples with the Qiagen DNeasy Blood Extraction Kit. This sequence originates from a male donor in good health and CMV-seronegative. Sequencing used PBMCs. The chain is made from TRBV28 and TRBJ1-1; a confident D gene designation cannot be given. The CDR3 region: CASSLGGIDTEAFF. The bases are TGTGCCAGCAGTTTGGGAGGGATTGACACTGAAGCTTTCTTT. Full variable domain (CDR3 extended with the reference TRBV28 and TRBJ1-1 proteins): DVKVTQSSRYLVKRTGEKVFLECVQDMDHENMFWYRQDPGLGLRLIYFSYDVKMKEKGDIPEGYSVSREKKERFSLILESASTNQTSMYLCASSLGGIDTEAFFGQGTRLTVV.